This is a list of T cell receptor beta chains from one sample in a study of CD8 T cells in Susac syndrome. TCRdb redid the calling of the immunoSEQ multiplex PCR reads with MiXCR, one entry per CDR3 protein. The sample records about 85,000 distinct CDR3 sequences, 94% being singletons. What was sequenced was CD8+ T cells from PBMCs. These receptors originate from a human donor in good health. Both conserved end residues are part of each CDR3. A D gene is named only where the DNA matches it firmly. The size of a clone is reported for some rows only, either as once, few or many, or as a class for expanded clones.

j_call,d_call,cdr3_length,clone_size,v_call,cdr3_aa,cdr3_nt
TRBJ2-1,TRBD1,13,NA,TRBV12-3/TRBV12-4,CASSLTGYNEQFF,TGTGCCAGCAGTTTGACAGGGTACAATGAGCAGTTCTTC
TRBJ2-3,TRBD1,19,NA,TRBV29-1,CSVEVRGGRDLRRTDTQYF,TGCAGCGTTGAAGTGAGAGGGGGCAGGGACCTTCGACGCACAGATACGCAGTATTTT
TRBJ2-5,NA,15,NA,TRBV3-1,CASSPSYAGKETQYF,TGTGCCAGCAGCCCCTCATACGCGGGCAAAGAGACCCAGTACTTC
TRBJ1-1,NA,15,NA,TRBV4-1,CASSHPRSANTEAFF,TGCGCCAGCAGCCACCCTCGGTCCGCTAACACTGAAGCTTTCTTT
TRBJ1-5,NA,11,NA,TRBV7-9,CASSLRGSQHF,TGTGCCAGCAGCTTGCGAGGGTCCCAGCATTTT
TRBJ2-4,NA,15,NA,TRBV2,CASSPTLLAKNIQYF,TGTGCCAGCAGTCCTACCCTCCTAGCCAAAAACATTCAGTACTTC
TRBJ2-3,NA,15,NA,TRBV6-4,CASSEGLRVTDTQYF,TGTGCCAGCAGTGAGGGACTGCGAGTGACGGATACGCAGTATTTT
TRBJ1-1,NA,14,NA,TRBV9,CASRADPWDTEAFF,TGTGCCAGCAGAGCGGACCCGTGGGACACTGAAGCTTTCTTT
TRBJ1-2,NA,13,NA,TRBV9,CASGAQRDYGYTF,TGTGCCAGCGGCGCCCAGAGAGACTATGGCTACACCTTC
TRBJ2-5,NA,14,NA,TRBV9,CASSAGQLRETQYF,TGTGCCAGCAGCGCCGGACAGTTGAGAGAGACCCAGTACTTC
TRBJ2-2,NA,13,NA,TRBV5-1,CASTPGATGELFF,TGCGCCAGCACTCCAGGGGCCACCGGGGAGCTGTTTTTT
TRBJ2-7,NA,15,NA,TRBV4-3,CASRQSFDSGYEQYF,TGCGCCAGCAGACAATCTTTTGATTCGGGCTACGAGCAGTACTTC
TRBJ2-1,NA,14,NA,TRBV29-1,CSVMGEWSLNEQFF,TGCAGCGTTATGGGGGAGTGGAGTTTAAATGAGCAGTTCTTC
TRBJ2-3,TRBD2,14,NA,TRBV29-1,CSGGLAGATDTQYF,TGCAGCGGAGGACTAGCGGGAGCCACAGATACGCAGTATTTT
TRBJ2-7,NA,14,NA,TRBV27,CASGQLGPNQEQYF,TGTGCCAGCGGACAGCTTGGACCGAATCAGGAGCAGTACTTC
TRBJ2-1,TRBD2,14,NA,TRBV27,CASSQLAGVFEQFF,TGTGCCAGCAGTCAACTAGCGGGAGTTTTTGAGCAGTTCTTC
TRBJ1-1,NA,15,NA,TRBV7-2,CASSSRAKLNTEAFF,TGTGCCAGCAGTTCGAGGGCCAAGCTTAACACTGAAGCTTTCTTT
TRBJ1-1,NA,12,NA,TRBV5-4,CASSVWSTEAFF,TGTGCCAGCAGCGTGTGGAGCACTGAAGCTTTCTTT
TRBJ1-2,NA,15,NA,TRBV12-3/TRBV12-4,CASSFGPPGSYGYTF,TGTGCCAGCAGTTTCGGCCCTCCCGGGAGCTATGGCTACACCTTC
TRBJ2-3,NA,14,NA,TRBV11-2,CASSPQRYTDTQYF,TGTGCCAGCAGCCCCCAGCGGTACACAGATACGCAGTATTTT
TRBJ2-1,NA,12,NA,TRBV12-5,CASGSLFYEQFF,TGTGCTAGTGGCAGCCTCTTCTATGAGCAGTTCTTC
TRBJ1-5,NA,13,NA,TRBV27,CASRRSPNQPQHF,TGTGCCAGCAGGCGGAGCCCCAATCAGCCCCAGCATTTT
TRBJ2-3,NA,12,NA,TRBV24-1,CATSDYGDTQYF,TGTGCCACCAGTGATTACGGCGATACGCAGTATTTT
TRBJ1-5,NA,15,NA,TRBV12-3/TRBV12-4,CASSEWGPANQPQHF,TGTGCCAGCAGTGAGTGGGGGCCAGCCAATCAGCCCCAGCATTTT
TRBJ2-1,NA,13,NA,TRBV7-3,CASSSRGRGEQFF,TGTGCCAGCAGCTCCCGGGGGAGAGGCGAGCAGTTCTTC
TRBJ1-1,TRBD1,14,NA,TRBV7-9,CASSLTGDKTEAFF,TGTGCCAGCAGTCTGACAGGGGACAAGACGGAAGCTTTCTTT
TRBJ1-2,TRBD1,14,NA,TRBV4-1,CASSQLTGTYGYTF,TGCGCCAGCAGCCAACTGACAGGGACATATGGCTACACCTTC
TRBJ2-3,TRBD1,16,NA,TRBV28,CASSPRGRGDTDTQYF,TGTGCCAGCTCTCCCAGGGGGCGGGGTGACACAGATACGCAGTATTTT
TRBJ2-5,TRBD1,14,NA,TRBV9,CASSHYRGEETQYF,TGTGCCAGCAGCCATTACAGGGGGGAAGAGACCCAGTACTTC
TRBJ2-1,TRBD2,18,once,TRBV6-1,CASSLLAGGTSSYNEQFF,TGTGCCAGCAGCCTTCTAGCGGGAGGAACTAGCTCCTACAATGAGCAGTTCTTC
TRBJ1-1,NA,14,NA,TRBV9,CASSVGSGGTEAFF,TGTGCCAGCAGCGTAGGGTCAGGAGGTACTGAAGCTTTCTTT
TRBJ2-7,NA,14,NA,TRBV7-9,CASSSDSVSFGQYF,TGTGCCAGCAGCTCCGACAGCGTGAGCTTCGGGCAGTACTTC
TRBJ1-1,NA,14,NA,TRBV19,CASSYRGGYTEAFF,TGTGCCAGTAGCTATAGGGGAGGGTACACTGAAGCTTTCTTT
TRBJ2-1,NA,18,NA,TRBV7-2,CASSLATLGPAVPDEQFF,TGTGCCAGCAGCTTAGCGACATTGGGACCGGCCGTTCCGGATGAGCAGTTCTTC
TRBJ1-1,NA,13,NA,TRBV28,CASSETGFRRAFF,TGTGCCAGCAGTGAGACGGGCTTCCGTAGGGCTTTCTTT
TRBJ2-5,TRBD2,16,NA,TRBV3-1,CASTVGLAESQETQYF,TGTGCCAGCACCGTCGGACTAGCGGAATCGCAAGAGACCCAGTACTTC
TRBJ2-2,NA,12,NA,TRBV5-6,CASSWTPGELFF,TGTGCCAGCAGCTGGACGCCCGGGGAGCTGTTTTTT
TRBJ1-2,NA,14,once,TRBV7-9,CASSLDVSTYGYTF,TGTGCCAGCAGCTTAGACGTCAGTACCTATGGCTACACCTTC
TRBJ1-2,NA,16,NA,TRBV4-3,CASSQDRMGQPYGYTF,TGCGCCAGCAGCCAAGATCGTATGGGGCAGCCCTATGGCTACACCTTC
TRBJ2-7,NA,12,NA,TRBV4-1,CASSQDLREQYF,TGCGCCAGCAGCCAAGATTTAAGAGAGCAGTACTTC
TRBJ2-1,TRBD2,15,once,TRBV15,CATSREGGGADEQFF,TGTGCCACCAGCAGAGAGGGCGGGGGGGCGGATGAGCAGTTCTTC
TRBJ2-3,NA,16,NA,TRBV7-9,CASSSPEGAASDTQYF,TGTGCCAGCAGCTCCCCCGAGGGCGCGGCGTCAGATACGCAGTATTTT
TRBJ1-2,NA,12,once,TRBV12-3/TRBV12-4,CASSLWTAGYTF,TGTGCCAGCAGTCTATGGACGGCAGGCTACACCTTC
TRBJ1-1,NA,13,NA,TRBV11-3,CASSFDWGSEAFF,TGTGCCAGCAGCTTCGATTGGGGCAGTGAAGCTTTCTTT
TRBJ2-3,NA,15,NA,TRBV20-1,CSARESIVAADTQYF,TGCAGTGCTAGAGAAAGTATCGTAGCAGCAGATACGCAGTATTTT
TRBJ1-1,NA,11,few,TRBV6-1,CASSFDWGAFF,TGTGCCAGCAGTTTCGACTGGGGAGCTTTCTTT
TRBJ2-5,NA,13,NA,TRBV13,CASSLQYQETQYF,TGTGCCAGCAGCTTACAGTACCAAGAGACCCAGTACTTC
TRBJ1-4,NA,12,NA,TRBV20-1,CSTPGDGEKLFF,TGCAGTACCCCAGGGGATGGGGAAAAACTGTTTTTT
TRBJ2-3,TRBD1,14,NA,TRBV27,CASSLDRYTDTQYF,TGTGCCAGCAGTTTGGACAGGTATACAGATACGCAGTATTTT